This TCR beta chain was captured by sequencing in a study of naive and memory T cell subsets. Findings and limits, study-wide: TCR transcript changes with activation or differentiation may affect this RNA method.

Ligated cDNA underwent four rounds of PCR with nested alpha and beta constant region primers and SP2. TCRdb re-called the UMI-ligation and nested PCR reads through MiXCR, storing one row per CDR3 protein. There are about 26,000 distinct CDR3 sequences in the sample; 5% to 5.5% occur only once, and approximately 7% lies in the top ten. The library had UMIs added by 3' ligation of an oligonucleotide to TCR cDNA. By share, this clonotype ranks as medium-sized. Its antigen is not known. The sequenced sample consisted of blood. The receptor comes from an adult in good health.

The CDR3 sequence: CASSQTGGFKGTEAFF. The CDR3 coding sequence is TGTGCCAGCAGCCAAACGGGCGGTTTCAAAGGCACTGAAGCTTTCTTT. The chain combines TRBV13 with TRBJ1-1; no definite D call. There are 16 residues in the CDR3. V gave up 5 bases and J gave up 4 bases, with 20 bases separating them. Germline assignment: CDR1 PRHDT and CDR2 FYEKMQ (reference sequence).